Sequencing of this T cell receptor beta chain was carried out in a study of T cells in tumors after PD-1 blockade. The overall study: Blood samples averaged roughly 110,000 templates (range 24,679-257,772) and fewer than 45,000 unique clonotypes.

This clone came up a few times. Assay used: immunoSEQ multiplex PCR; TCRdb lists only in-frame clones, some missing. The data show about 14,000 clones, roughly 80% seen once. This sequence originates from a human donor with basal cell carcinoma. The sequencing here drew on PBMCs, taken after anti-PD-1 treatment.

CDR3 residues: CASQRAENTEAFF. CDR3 nucleotides: TGCGCCAGCCAGCGGGCAGAAAACACTGAAGCTTTCTTT. The gene calls are TRBV10-1 and TRBJ1-1; D remains ambiguous. Germline lookup yields CDR1 WNHNN and CDR2 SYGVQD (reference sequence). CDR3 length equals 13 residues. The V gene lost 8 bases and the J gene lost 2 bases, with 12 bases spanning the gap.